These 21 T cell receptor beta chains were sequenced from one sample in a study of T cell responses to AZD1222 COVID-19 vaccine. Some clones are missing from TCRdb's copy, which holds only in-frame ones; the method was immunoSEQ multiplex PCR. The repertoire holds roughly 120,000 clones, with 88% as singletons. Sequenced material: peripheral blood, taken 28 days after the second AZD1222 dose. These receptor sequences come from an adult who received the AZD1222 COVID-19 vaccine.

This sequence joins TRBV15 and TRBJ1-4; D remains ambiguous. V lost 1 base and J lost 3, with 9 bases in between. The CDR3 sequence is 15 residues long. Germline CDR1 reads LNHNV; CDR2 reads YYDKDF (reference sequence). CDR3 sequence (DNA): TGTGCCACCAGCAGAGTTTCTGAGCCTAATGAAAAACTGTTTTTT. Encoded protein: CATSRVSEPNEKLFF.

The count of this clone is one. J is TRBJ2-3 and V is TRBV3-1 (or the pseudogene TRBV3-2); 11 bases are a match to TRBD2. This CDR3 region has 18 residues. Germline V gene sequence: CDR1 LGHDT, CDR2 YNNKEL (reference sequence). V gave up 6 bases and J gave up 4 bases; unmatched junction bases: 15. CDR3 residues: CASRPLLAGGTRADTQYF. In DNA form, the CDR3 reads TGTGCCAGCAGACCCCTCCTAGCGGGGGGCACGCGGGCAGATACGCAGTATTTT.

The genes are TRBV19 and TRBJ2-5; tentative D call: TRBD2 (6 bases). The germline gives CDR1 LNHDA, CDR2 SQIVND (reference sequence). This CDR3 region has 18 residues. V was trimmed by 5 bases and J by 1 base, leaving 23 bases between them. CDR3 DNA sequence: TGTGCCAGTAGTTTGTCGGCAGGGAGGAGGTACCTCCAAGAGACCCAGTACTTC. This encodes CASSLSAGRRYLQETQYF.

This rearrangement joins TRBV14 to TRBJ2-7; TRBD1 might be the D (7 bases). V was pared by 4 bases and J by 2 bases, with 18 bases between. CDR1 is SGHDN and CDR2 is FVKESK in the germline V gene. The CDR3 is 16 amino acids. DNA of the CDR3: TGTGCCAGCAGCCCCATGGGGGCAGGGGGGACCTACGAGCAGTACTTC. Residues: CASSPMGAGGTYEQYF.

The gene calls are TRBV30 and TRBJ2-2; no clear D gene. CDR1 and CDR2 from the germline V gene are GTSNPN and SVGIG (reference sequence). V lost 3 bases to trimming and J lost 3 bases, with 14 bases between them. CDR3 length: 15 amino acids. The chain's CDR3 is CAWRERREDTGELFF. The CDR3, as DNA: TGTGCCTGGAGGGAGAGGCGCGAAGACACCGGGGAGCTGTTTTTT.

Worth noting for this clone: This sample includes further DNA sequences coding for the same CDR3. Here the CDR3 DNA reads TGTGCCAGCTCACCGAGGGACACCGGGGAGCTGTTTTTT. Its protein product is CASSPRDTGELFF. The chain links TRBV18 to TRBJ2-2, with a weak D call TRBD2 (5 bases). Trimming stripped 3 bases from V and 3 bases from J, with 5 bases between. Per germline, CDR1 KGHSH and CDR2 LQKENI. The CDR3 consists of 13 residues.

The chain links TRBV9 to TRBJ1-6; the D is unclear. V gave up 7 bases and J gave up 7 bases, with 15 bases separating them. In germline, CDR1 is SGDLS, CDR2 YYNGEE. CDR3 length: 14 residues. The CDR3 nucleotides are TGTGCCAGCGATTCGGGTCGACTGAATTCACCCCTCCACTTT. It is translated as CASDSGRLNSPLHF. Together with reference TRBV9 and TRBJ1-6, the CDR3 gives the full variable domain: DSGVTQTPKHLITATGQRVTLRCSPRSGDLSVYWYQQSLDQGLQFLIQYYNGEERAKGNILERFSAQQFPDLHSELNLSSLELGDSALYFCASDSGRLNSPLHFGNGTRLTVT.

V gene TRBV5-4 combines with J gene TRBJ2-5; D remains ambiguous. From germline, CDR1 is SGHNT and CDR2 YYREEE (reference sequence). The ends were cut back, 4 bases at V and 5 bases at J, with 9 bases in the middle. CDR3 length: 12 amino acids. CDR3 DNA sequence: TGTGCCAGCAGCACACAACTGGAGACCCAGTACTTC. Its protein product is CASSTQLETQYF.

This chain joins TRBV12-3 or TRBV12-4 and TRBJ2-1; 7 nucleotides agree with TRBD2. V trimming: 4 bases; J trimming: 15 bases; junction bases outside the gene matches: 9. This CDR3 has 12 amino acids. The CDR3, as DNA: TGTGCCAGCAGTTGGACTAGTTCGGTGGCGTTCTTC. Its protein product is CASSWTSSVAFF.

The V gene is TRBV16, the J gene TRBJ1-1; the D is unclear. The CDR3 has 15 amino acids. The germline V gene has CDR1 KGHSY and CDR2 FQNENV. V was cut by 2 bases and J by 0 bases, with 10 bases left in between. CDR3 nucleotides: TGTGCCAGCAGCCAAGCATCAGACTTGAACACTGAAGCTTTCTTT. Translated, it gives CASSQASDLNTEAFF. The full variable domain, in which reference TRBV16 and TRBJ1-1 provide the parts outside the CDR3, is GEEVAQTPKHLVRGEGQKAKLYCAPIKGHSYVFWYQQVLKNEFKFLISFQNENVFDETGMPKERFSAKCLPNSPCSLEIQATKLEDSAVYFCASSQASDLNTEAFFGQGTRLTVV.

The chain combines TRBV4-3 with TRBJ2-5; D call uncertain. The CDR3 consists of 14 residues. The germline V and J ends were trimmed by 1 base and 4 bases, with 10 bases remaining between them. Germline lookup yields CDR1 LGHNA and CDR2 YSLEER. The CDR3 nucleotides are TGCGCCAGCAGCCAAGCCCACAGAGGAGAGACCCAGTACTTC. Protein product: CASSQAHRGETQYF.

The chain carries TRBV19 and TRBJ1-1; 9 bases map to TRBD1. The CDR3 sequence is 17 residues long. V trimming: 6 bases; J trimming: 0 bases; junction bases outside the gene matches: 11. Germline CDR1 is LNHDA and CDR2 is SQIVND (reference sequence). As DNA, the CDR3 is TGTGCCAGTAGCAGTCCCGGGACAGGGTTCATGAACACTGAAGCTTTCTTT. Its translation: CASSSPGTGFMNTEAFF. Using reference TRBV19 and TRBJ1-1 for the parts outside the CDR3, the full variable domain is DGGITQSPKYLFRKEGQNVTLSCEQNLNHDAMYWYRQDPGQGLRLIYYSQIVNDFQKGDIAEGYSVSREKKESFPLTVTSAQKNPTAFYLCASSSPGTGFMNTEAFFGQGTRLTVV.

This chain connects TRBV28 to TRBJ1-5; 7 nucleotides match TRBD1. This CDR3 is built from 16 residues. V dropped 6 bases and J dropped 5; count of bases not matched to a gene: 13. Looked up from germline, CDR1 is MDHEN and CDR2 is SYDVKM. CDR3 region: CASRPTTGAGDQPQHF. CDR3 DNA: TGTGCCAGCAGGCCGACTACAGGGGCCGGGGATCAGCCCCAGCATTTT.

This clone was detected only once. The rearrangement uses TRBV6-4 and TRBJ2-2; D might be TRBD2 (5 bases). The CDR3 sequence is 15 residues long. From germline, CDR1 is MRHNA and CDR2 SNTAGT. V shed 4 bases and J shed 3 bases, with 12 bases lying between them. In DNA, the CDR3 is TGTGCCAGCAGTGTCTCGGGGTCGGACACCGGGGAGCTGTTTTTT. As protein: CASSVSGSDTGELFF.

This chain joins TRBV7-9 and TRBJ1-2; TRBD1 aligns across 9 bases. The V and J ends lost 6 bases and 8 bases, in that order; junction bases with no gene match: 10. The CDR3 contains 14 residues. Germline CDR1 SEHNR, CDR2 FQNEAQ (reference sequence). CDR3 residues: CASRPSDRGRGYTF. CDR3 DNA sequence: TGTGCCAGCAGGCCCTCGGACAGGGGACGCGGCTACACCTTC.

The genes are TRBV6-2 or TRBV6-3 and TRBJ2-7; TRBD1 matches at 7 bases. This CDR3 is built from 13 residues. Trimming at V came to 3 bases and at J to 7 bases, leaving 6 bases not matched to a gene. The germline gives CDR1 MNHEY, CDR2 SVGEGT. The CDR3 protein is CASSYDRAQEQYF. The CDR3 nucleotides read TGTGCCAGCAGTTATGACAGGGCTCAGGAGCAGTACTTC.

The chain links TRBV19 to TRBJ2-3; D is ambiguous. There are 16 residues in the CDR3. The V end lost 4 bases, the J end lost 4 bases, and 18 bases lay between the germline ends. Germline loops: CDR1 LNHDA, CDR2 SQIVND (reference sequence). The CDR3 DNA follows: TGTGCCAGTAGTAAGGCGGCCTCTATGTGGGCAGATACGCAGTATTTT. The encoded protein is CASSKAASMWADTQYF.

The chain couples TRBV7-3 to TRBJ2-7, with 7 bases aligning to TRBD1. Losses at the gene ends were 8 bases for V and 3 bases for J; bases not matched to a gene: 16. The CDR3 has 16 residues. Germline V lookup: CDR1 SGHTA, CDR2 FQGTGA. The CDR3 is CASPGRLRDRHYEQYF. CDR3 in DNA: TGTGCCAGCCCCGGGCGCTTACGGGACAGACACTACGAGCAGTACTTC. The full variable domain, in which reference TRBV7-3 and TRBJ2-7 provide the parts outside the CDR3, is GAGVSQTPSNKVTEKGKYVELRCDPISGHTALYWYRQSLGQGPEFLIYFQGTGAADDSGLPNDRFFAVRPEGSVSTLKIQRTERGDSAVYLCASPGRLRDRHYEQYFGPGTRLTVT.

The rearrangement links TRBV6-5 to TRBJ2-3; no clear D gene. Germline CDR1 and CDR2: MNHEY and SVGAGI. The CDR3 is 11 residues long. V gave up 6 bases and J gave up 3 bases, with 4 bases separating them. CDR3: CASRKTDTQYF. The DNA of the CDR3 is TGTGCCAGCAGAAAGACAGATACGCAGTATTTT.

This clone was recorded once. The chain combines TRBV7-9 with TRBJ1-2; 12 positions match TRBD1. The CDR3 length is 15 residues. Germline V CDR1 and CDR2: SEHNR, FQNEAQ (reference sequence). J lost 6 bases, V lost 1 base, and 3 bases had no gene match. CDR3 amino acids: CASSLEGQGANGYTF. CDR3 DNA: TGTGCCAGCAGCTTAGAGGGACAGGGGGCTAATGGCTACACCTTC.

This clone was counted once. The rearrangement uses TRBV28 and TRBJ1-4, with D possibly matching TRBD1 (5 bases). The CDR3 runs 15 residues. Germline assignment: CDR1 MDHEN and CDR2 SYDVKM. V was shortened by 3 bases and J by 5 bases, with 13 bases between the two germline ends. Written as DNA, the CDR3 is TGTGCCAGCAGTTTGGTCGGACACCTAAATGAAAAACTGTTTTTT. Protein sequence: CASSLVGHLNEKLFF.